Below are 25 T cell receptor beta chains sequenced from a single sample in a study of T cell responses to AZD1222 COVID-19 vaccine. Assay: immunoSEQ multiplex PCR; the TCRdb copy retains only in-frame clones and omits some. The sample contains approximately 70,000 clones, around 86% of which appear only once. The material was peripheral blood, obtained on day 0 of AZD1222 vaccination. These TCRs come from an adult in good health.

The CDR3 is CASSLPGLREKLFF. The DNA for the CDR3 is TGTGCCAGCAGTTTACCCGGACTGCGAGAAAAACTGTTTTTT. The chain joins TRBV28 to TRBJ1-4; D remains unclear. The germline gives CDR1 MDHEN, CDR2 SYDVKM. The CDR3 sequence is 14 residues long. Trimming stripped 2 bases from V and 8 bases from J, with 12 bases between.

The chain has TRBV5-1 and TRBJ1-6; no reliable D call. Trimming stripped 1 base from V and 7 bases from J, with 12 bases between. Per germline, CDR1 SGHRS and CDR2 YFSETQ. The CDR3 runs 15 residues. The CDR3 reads CASSLYAGVNSPLHF. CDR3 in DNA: TGCGCCAGCAGCTTGTACGCAGGAGTAAATTCACCCCTCCACTTT.

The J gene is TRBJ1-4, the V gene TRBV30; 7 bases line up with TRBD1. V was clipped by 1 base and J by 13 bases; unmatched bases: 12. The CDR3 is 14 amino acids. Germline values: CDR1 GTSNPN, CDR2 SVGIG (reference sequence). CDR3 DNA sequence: TGTGCCTGGAGTGCGGGACAGCCCTCCCCGAGACTGTTTTTT. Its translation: CAWSAGQPSPRLFF.

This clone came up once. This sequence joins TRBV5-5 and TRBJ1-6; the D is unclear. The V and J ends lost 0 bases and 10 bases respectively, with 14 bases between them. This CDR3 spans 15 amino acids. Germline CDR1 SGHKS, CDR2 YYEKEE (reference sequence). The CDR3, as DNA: TGTGCCAGCAGCTTGGGCCCCCCGGACGGATCACCCCTCCACTTT. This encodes CASSLGPPDGSPLHF.

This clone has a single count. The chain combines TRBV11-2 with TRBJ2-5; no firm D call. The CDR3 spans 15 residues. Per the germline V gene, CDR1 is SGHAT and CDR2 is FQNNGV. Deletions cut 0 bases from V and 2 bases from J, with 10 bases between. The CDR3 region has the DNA TGTGCCAGCAGCTTAGATTGGGGTTATCAAGAGACCCAGTACTTC. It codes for CASSLDWGYQETQYF.

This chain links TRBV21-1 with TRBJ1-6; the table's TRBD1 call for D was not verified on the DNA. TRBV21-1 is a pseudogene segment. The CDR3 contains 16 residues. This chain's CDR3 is CASSTLRGTEHSPLHF. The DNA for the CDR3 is TGTGCCAGCAGCACGCTGAGGGGGACAGAGCATTCACCCCTCCACTTT.

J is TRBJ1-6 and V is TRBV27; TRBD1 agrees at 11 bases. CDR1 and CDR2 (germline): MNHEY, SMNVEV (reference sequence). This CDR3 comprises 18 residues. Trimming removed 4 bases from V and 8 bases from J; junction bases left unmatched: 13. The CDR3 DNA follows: TGTGCCAGCAGTTCGCGGACAGGGGGCGGATTTGGGTATTCACCCCTCCACTTT. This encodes CASSSRTGGGFGYSPLHF.

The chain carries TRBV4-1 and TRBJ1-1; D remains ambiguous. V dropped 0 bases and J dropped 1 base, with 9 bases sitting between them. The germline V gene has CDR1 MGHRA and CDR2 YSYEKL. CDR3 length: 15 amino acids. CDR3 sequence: CASSQELRGNTEAFF. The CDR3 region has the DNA TGCGCCAGCAGCCAAGAATTACGGGGGAACACTGAAGCTTTCTTT.

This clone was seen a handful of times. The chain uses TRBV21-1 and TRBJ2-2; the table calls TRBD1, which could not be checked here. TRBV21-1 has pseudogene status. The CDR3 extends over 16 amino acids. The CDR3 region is CASSKEKRGHTGELFF. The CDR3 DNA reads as TGTGCCAGCAGCAAAGAGAAAAGGGGGCATACCGGGGAGCTGTTTTTT.

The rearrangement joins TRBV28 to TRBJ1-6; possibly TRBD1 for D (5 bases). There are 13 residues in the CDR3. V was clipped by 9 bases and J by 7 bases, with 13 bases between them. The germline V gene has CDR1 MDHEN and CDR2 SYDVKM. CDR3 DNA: TGTGCCAGTCGTACCAGGGACAATTCACCCCTCCACTTT. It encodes CASRTRDNSPLHF.

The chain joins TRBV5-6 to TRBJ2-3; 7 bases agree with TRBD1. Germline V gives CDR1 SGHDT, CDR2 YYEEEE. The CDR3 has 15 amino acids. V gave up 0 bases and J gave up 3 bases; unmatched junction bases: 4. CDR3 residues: CASSLGGQATDTQYF. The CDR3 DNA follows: TGTGCCAGCAGCTTGGGTGGACAGGCAACAGATACGCAGTATTTT. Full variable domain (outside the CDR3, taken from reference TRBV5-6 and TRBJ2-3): DAGVTQSPTHLIKTRGQQVTLRCSPKSGHDTVSWYQQALGQGPQFIFQYYEEEERQRGNFPDRFSGHQFPNYSSELNVNALLLGDSALYLCASSLGGQATDTQYFGPGTRLTVL.

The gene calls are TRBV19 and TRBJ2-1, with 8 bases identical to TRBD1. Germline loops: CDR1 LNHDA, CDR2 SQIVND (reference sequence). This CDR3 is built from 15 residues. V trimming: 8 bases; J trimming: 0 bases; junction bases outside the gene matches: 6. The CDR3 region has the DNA TGTGCCAGTTCGGACAGGGCAAGCTCCTACAATGAGCAGTTCTTC. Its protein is CASSDRASSYNEQFF.

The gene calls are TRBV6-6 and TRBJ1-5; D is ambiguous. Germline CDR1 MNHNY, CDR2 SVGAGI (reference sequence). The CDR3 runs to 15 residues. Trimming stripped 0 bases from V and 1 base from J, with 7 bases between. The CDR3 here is CASSYSAGSNQPQHF. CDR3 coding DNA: TGTGCCAGCAGTTACTCCGCGGGGAGCAATCAGCCCCAGCATTTT.

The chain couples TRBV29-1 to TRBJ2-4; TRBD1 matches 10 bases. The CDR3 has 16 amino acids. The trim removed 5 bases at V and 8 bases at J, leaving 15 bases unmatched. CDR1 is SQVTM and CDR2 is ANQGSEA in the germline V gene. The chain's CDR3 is CSVLSRDRGPGDIQYF. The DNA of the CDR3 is TGCAGCGTTTTATCCCGGGACAGGGGCCCTGGGGACATTCAGTACTTC.

CDR3 residues: CASSLEQNGYTF. As DNA, the CDR3 is TGCGCCAGCAGCTTGGAACAAAATGGCTACACCTTC. The chain has TRBV5-1 and TRBJ1-2; D remains unclear. V lost 0 bases and J lost 6, with 6 bases in between. Looked up from germline, CDR1 is SGHRS and CDR2 is YFSETQ. This CDR3 is built from 12 residues.

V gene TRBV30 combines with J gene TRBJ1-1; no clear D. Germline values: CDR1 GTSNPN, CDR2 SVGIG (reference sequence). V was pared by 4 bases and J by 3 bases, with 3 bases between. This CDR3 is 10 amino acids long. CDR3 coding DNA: TGTGCCTGGAAGGACACTGAAGCTTTCTTT. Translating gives CAWKDTEAFF.

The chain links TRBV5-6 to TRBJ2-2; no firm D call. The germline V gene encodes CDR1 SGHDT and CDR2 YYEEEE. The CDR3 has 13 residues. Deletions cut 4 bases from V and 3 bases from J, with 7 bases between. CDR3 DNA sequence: TGTGCCAGCAGCCCCATTTACACCGGGGAGCTGTTTTTT. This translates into CASSPIYTGELFF.

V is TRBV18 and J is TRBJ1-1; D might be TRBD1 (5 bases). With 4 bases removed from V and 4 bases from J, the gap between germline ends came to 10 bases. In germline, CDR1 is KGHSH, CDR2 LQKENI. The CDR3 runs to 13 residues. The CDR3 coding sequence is TGTGCCAGCTCACGCCCAGGGCCCACTGAAGCTTTCTTT. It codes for CASSRPGPTEAFF.

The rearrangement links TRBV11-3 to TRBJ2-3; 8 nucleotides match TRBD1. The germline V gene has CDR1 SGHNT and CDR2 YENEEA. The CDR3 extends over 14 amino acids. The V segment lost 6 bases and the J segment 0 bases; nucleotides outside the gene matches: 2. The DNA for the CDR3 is TGTGCCAGCAGTAGACAGGGGAGCACAGATACGCAGTATTTT. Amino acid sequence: CASSRQGSTDTQYF.

The CDR3 DNA is TGTGCCAGCAGGGGGACTGGACCGGGACACAAGTTCTTC. Its protein is CASRGTGPGHKFF. The rearrangement uses TRBV2 and TRBJ2-1, with D perhaps matching TRBD1 or TRBD2 (6 bases each). The CDR3 has 13 residues. Trimming stripped 6 bases from V and 14 bases from J, with 20 bases between. Germline V gives CDR1 SNHLY, CDR2 FYNNEI.

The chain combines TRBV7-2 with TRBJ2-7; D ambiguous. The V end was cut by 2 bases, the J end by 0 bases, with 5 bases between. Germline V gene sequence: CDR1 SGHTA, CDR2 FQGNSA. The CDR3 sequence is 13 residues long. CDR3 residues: CASSLSFSYEQYF. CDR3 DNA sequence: TGTGCCAGCAGCTTAAGCTTCTCCTACGAGCAGTACTTC.

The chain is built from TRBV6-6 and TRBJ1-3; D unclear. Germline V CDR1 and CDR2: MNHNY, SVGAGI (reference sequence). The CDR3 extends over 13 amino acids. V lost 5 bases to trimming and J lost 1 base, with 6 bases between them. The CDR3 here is CASSVRSGNTIYF. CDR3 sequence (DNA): TGTGCCAGCAGTGTCCGTTCTGGAAACACCATATATTTT.

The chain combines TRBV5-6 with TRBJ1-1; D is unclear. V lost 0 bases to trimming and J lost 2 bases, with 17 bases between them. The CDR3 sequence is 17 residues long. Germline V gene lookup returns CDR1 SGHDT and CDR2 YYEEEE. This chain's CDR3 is CASSLALGTGFNTEAFF. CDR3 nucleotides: TGTGCCAGCAGCTTGGCCCTCGGAACGGGATTTAACACTGAAGCTTTCTTT. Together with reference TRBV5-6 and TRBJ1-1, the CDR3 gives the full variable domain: DAGVTQSPTHLIKTRGQQVTLRCSPKSGHDTVSWYQQALGQGPQFIFQYYEEEERQRGNFPDRFSGHQFPNYSSELNVNALLLGDSALYLCASSLALGTGFNTEAFFGQGTRLTVV.

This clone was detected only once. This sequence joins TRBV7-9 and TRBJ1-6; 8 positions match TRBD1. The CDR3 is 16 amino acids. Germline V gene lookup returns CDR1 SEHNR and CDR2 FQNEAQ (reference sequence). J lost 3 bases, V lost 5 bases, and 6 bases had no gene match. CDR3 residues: CASSQSTGGYNSPLHF. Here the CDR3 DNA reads TGTGCCAGCAGCCAGAGTACAGGGGGCTATAATTCACCCCTCCACTTT.

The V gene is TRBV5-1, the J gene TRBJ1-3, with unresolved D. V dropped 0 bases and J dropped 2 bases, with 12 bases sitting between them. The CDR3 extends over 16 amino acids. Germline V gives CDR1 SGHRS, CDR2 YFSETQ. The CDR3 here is CASSLGLLAAGNTIYF. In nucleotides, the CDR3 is TGCGCCAGCAGCTTGGGCCTGTTGGCCGCTGGAAACACCATATATTTT.